These T cell receptor beta chains were read from a single sample in a study of T cell changes during pregnancy in multiple sclerosis. Using immunoSEQ multiplex PCR, the repertoire was profiled, and TCRdb retains in-frame clones only, with some absent. The sample consists of approximately 31,000 clones, just over 90% of them appearing once. The sequenced sample was CD4+ T cells from peripheral blood mononuclear cells, obtained in the second trimester of pregnancy. The source of these receptors is a female donor with multiple sclerosis, enrolled in a pregnancy study. CDR3s include the opening cysteine and the closing phenylalanine or tryptophan. The D gene is left open where the match is weak. Clone size is not always given. Where it is, it says once, few, many or a class for expanded clones.

J gene	clone size	V gene	D gene	CDR3 DNA	CDR3 protein
TRBJ1-5	NA	TRBV29-1	TRBD1	TGCAGCGTTGCACAGGGGAATCAGCCCCAGCATTTT	CSVAQGNQPQHF
TRBJ2-7	NA	TRBV29-1	TRBD2	TGCAGCGTCGCGGGACTAGCGGGGAACTACGAGCAGTACTTC	CSVAGLAGNYEQYF
TRBJ1-4	NA	TRBV11-2	TRBD1	TGTGCCAGCAGTTGGGACAGGGGTGGCGAAAAACTGTTTTTT	CASSWDRGGEKLFF
TRBJ2-2	NA	TRBV19	NA	TGTGCCAGTATTCCCGGACTTTTGGGGAACACCGGGGAGCTGTTTTTT	CASIPGLLGNTGELFF
TRBJ2-1	NA	TRBV29-1	TRBD2	TGCAGCGTCCTAGCGGGAGCGTCTTATGAGCAGTTCTTC	CSVLAGASYEQFF
TRBJ2-4	NA	TRBV9	NA	TGTGCCAGCAGCGTAGAAGGGGGGGGCCGAACCAAAAACATTCAGTACTTC	CASSVEGGGRTKNIQYF
TRBJ1-1	few	TRBV28	NA	TGTGCCAGCAGGCCCAGCGTCACTGAAGCTTTCTTT	CASRPSVTEAFF
TRBJ2-1	NA	TRBV9	TRBD2	TGTGCCAGCAACCTAGGACTAGCGGGAGTATATGGGTACAATGAGCAGTTCTTC	CASNLGLAGVYGYNEQFF
TRBJ2-1	NA	TRBV28	NA	TGTGCCGGGCTTTCTCGGGACAAACCCTACAATGAGCAGTTCTTC	CAGLSRDKPYNEQFF
TRBJ2-5	NA	TRBV5-1	NA	TGCGCCAGCAGCAGACGCGGGGGCCTCCAGACCCAGTACTTC	CASSRRGGLQTQYF
TRBJ1-4	once	TRBV5-1	NA	TGCGCCAGCAGCGCTGTCCAGGGGTCTAATGAAAAACTGTTTTTT	CASSAVQGSNEKLFF
TRBJ2-5	once	TRBV18	NA	TGTGCCAGCTCACCACAGGGGCGGGAGACCCAGTACTTC	CASSPQGRETQYF
TRBJ1-2	NA	TRBV6-5	NA	TGTGCCAGCAGTTACTCGAGGTCAGGGAACTATGGCTACACCTTC	CASSYSRSGNYGYTF
TRBJ2-7	NA	TRBV9	NA	TGTGCCAGCAGCAGTGGGCCCGGGAGCTCCTACGAGCAGTACTTC	CASSSGPGSSYEQYF
TRBJ1-1	NA	TRBV7-9	NA	TGTGCCAGCAGCTTAGTTAGGGGAAGAGATGAAGCTTTCTTT	CASSLVRGRDEAFF
TRBJ1-4	NA	TRBV28	TRBD1	TGTGCCAGCAGTCCAATGACAGGGGGCAGTAATGAAAAACTGTTTTTT	CASSPMTGGSNEKLFF
TRBJ1-5	NA	TRBV7-2	TRBD1	TGTGCCAGCAGCTTAGCCCAGCTTAGGACAGGGTGGCATTTT	CASSLAQLRTGWHF